This T cell receptor (beta chain) appears in the sequencing data of a study of blood T cells in healthy people across ages. Study results and limitations: Higher diversity, along with more naive CD4+ cells, distinguished long-lived donors from aged donors.

A second roughly 6 to 11 cycle PCR used barcoded and J-beta primers. The template-switch adaptor, which had 12 random nucleotides, put a tag on each cDNA molecule. TCRdb called the 5' RACE reads again in MiXCR, with one record for every CDR3 protein. The sample yields about 640,000 distinct CDR3 sequences, about 53% seen once. About 10 milliliters of peripheral blood were drawn from each donor into EDTA-treated tubes. The CDR3 sequence is 14 residues long. Deletions cut 6 bases from V and 6 bases from J, with 15 bases between. CDR1 SGHTA and CDR2 FQGNSA come from the germline V gene. In regard to this clonotype: Its antigen is unidentified.

This sequence originates from a man between 60 and 75 years old in good health. The chain employs TRBV7-2 and TRBJ2-1; no clear D. The sequencing input was blood. This CDR3 reads CASSQGPTLNEQFF. For the CDR3, the DNA is TGTGCCAGCAGTCAAGGACCTACACTCAATGAGCAGTTCTTC.